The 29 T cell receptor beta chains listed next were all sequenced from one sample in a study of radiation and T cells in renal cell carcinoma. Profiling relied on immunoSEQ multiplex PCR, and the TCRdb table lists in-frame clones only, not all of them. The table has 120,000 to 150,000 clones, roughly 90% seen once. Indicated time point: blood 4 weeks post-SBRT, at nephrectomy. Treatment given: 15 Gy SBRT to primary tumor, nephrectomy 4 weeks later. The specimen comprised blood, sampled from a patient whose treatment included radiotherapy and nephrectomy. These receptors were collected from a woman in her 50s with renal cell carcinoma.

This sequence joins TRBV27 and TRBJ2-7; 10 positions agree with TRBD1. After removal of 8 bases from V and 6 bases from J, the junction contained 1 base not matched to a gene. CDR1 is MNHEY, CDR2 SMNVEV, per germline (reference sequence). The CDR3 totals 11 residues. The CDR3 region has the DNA TGTGCCAGCGGACAGGGGGGCGAGCAGTACTTC. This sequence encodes CASGQGGEQYF.

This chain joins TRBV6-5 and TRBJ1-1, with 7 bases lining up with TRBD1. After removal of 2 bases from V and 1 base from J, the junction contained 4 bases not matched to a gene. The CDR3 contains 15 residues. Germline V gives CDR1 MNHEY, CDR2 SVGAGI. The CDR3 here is CASSYETGTNTEAFF. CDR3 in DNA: TGTGCCAGCAGTTACGAGACAGGGACGAACACTGAAGCTTTCTTT.

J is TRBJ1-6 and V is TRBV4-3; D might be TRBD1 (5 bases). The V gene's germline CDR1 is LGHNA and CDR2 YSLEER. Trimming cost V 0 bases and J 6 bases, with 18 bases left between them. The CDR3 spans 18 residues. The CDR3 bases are TGCGCCAGCAGCCAAGATAGTCTACGGGGGTTTAGTAATTCACCCCTCCACTTT. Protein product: CASSQDSLRGFSNSPLHF.

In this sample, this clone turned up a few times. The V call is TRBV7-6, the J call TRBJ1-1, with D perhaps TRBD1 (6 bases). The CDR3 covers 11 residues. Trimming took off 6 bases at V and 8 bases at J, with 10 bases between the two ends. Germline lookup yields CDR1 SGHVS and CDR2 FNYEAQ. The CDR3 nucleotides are TGTGCCAGCAGTCAGGGGTTAGAAGCTTTCTTT. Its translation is CASSQGLEAFF.

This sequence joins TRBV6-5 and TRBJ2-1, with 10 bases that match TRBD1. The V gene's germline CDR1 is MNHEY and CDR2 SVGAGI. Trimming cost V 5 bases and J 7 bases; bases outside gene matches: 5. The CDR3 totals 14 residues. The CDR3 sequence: CASSRQGAWNEQFF. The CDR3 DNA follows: TGTGCCAGCAGTAGACAGGGGGCTTGGAATGAGCAGTTCTTC.

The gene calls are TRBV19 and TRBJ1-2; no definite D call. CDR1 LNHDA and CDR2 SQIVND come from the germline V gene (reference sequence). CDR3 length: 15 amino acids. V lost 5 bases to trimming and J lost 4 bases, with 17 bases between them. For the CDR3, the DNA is TGTGCCAGTAGTCCTGGGGTCAGACTAAGCTATGGCTACACCTTC. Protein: CASSPGVRLSYGYTF.

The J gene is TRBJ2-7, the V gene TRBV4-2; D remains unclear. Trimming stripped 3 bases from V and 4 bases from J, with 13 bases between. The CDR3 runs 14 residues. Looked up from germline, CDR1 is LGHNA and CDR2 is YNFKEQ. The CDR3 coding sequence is TGTGCCAGCAGCCAGGAAATTAACCCGTACGAGCAGTACTTC. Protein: CASSQEINPYEQYF.

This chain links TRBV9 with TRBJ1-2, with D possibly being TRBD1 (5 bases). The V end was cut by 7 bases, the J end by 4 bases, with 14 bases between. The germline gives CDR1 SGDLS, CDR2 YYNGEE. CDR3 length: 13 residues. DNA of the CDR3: TGTGCCAGCGGGGGAGGGGATACCTATGGCTACACCTTC. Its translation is CASGGGDTYGYTF.

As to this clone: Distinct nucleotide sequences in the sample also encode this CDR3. The CDR3 spells CASSLAGQGSTDTQYF. As DNA, the CDR3 is TGCGCCAGCAGCTTGGCGGGACAGGGTAGCACAGATACGCAGTATTTT. V gene TRBV5-1 combines with J gene TRBJ2-3; 9 bases align to TRBD1. The CDR3 loop spans 16 amino acids. Germline V gene data show CDR1 as SGHRS and CDR2 as YFSETQ. J gave up 0 bases and V 0 bases, and 2 bases lay outside the gene matches.

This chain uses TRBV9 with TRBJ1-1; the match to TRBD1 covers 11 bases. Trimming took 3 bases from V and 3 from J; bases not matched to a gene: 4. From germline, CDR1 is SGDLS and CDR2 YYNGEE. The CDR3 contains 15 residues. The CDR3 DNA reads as TGTGCCAGCAGCGGGACAGGGGGCATGTACACTGAAGCTTTCTTT. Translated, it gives CASSGTGGMYTEAFF. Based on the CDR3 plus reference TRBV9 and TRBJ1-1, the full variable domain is DSGVTQTPKHLITATGQRVTLRCSPRSGDLSVYWYQQSLDQGLQFLIQYYNGEERAKGNILERFSAQQFPDLHSELNLSSLELGDSALYFCASSGTGGMYTEAFFGQGTRLTVV.

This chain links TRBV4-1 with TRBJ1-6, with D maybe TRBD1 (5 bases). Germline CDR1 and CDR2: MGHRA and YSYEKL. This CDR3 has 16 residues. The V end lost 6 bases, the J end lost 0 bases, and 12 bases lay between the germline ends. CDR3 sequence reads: CASRIGESSYNSPLHF. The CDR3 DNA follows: TGCGCCAGCAGGATAGGGGAGAGCTCCTATAATTCACCCCTCCACTTT.

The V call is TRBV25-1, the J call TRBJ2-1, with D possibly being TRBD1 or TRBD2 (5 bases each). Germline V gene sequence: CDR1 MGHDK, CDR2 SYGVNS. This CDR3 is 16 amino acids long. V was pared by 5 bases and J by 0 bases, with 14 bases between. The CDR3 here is CASSPPWGISYNEQFF. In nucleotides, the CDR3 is TGTGCCAGCAGTCCCCCGTGGGGGATCTCCTACAATGAGCAGTTCTTC.

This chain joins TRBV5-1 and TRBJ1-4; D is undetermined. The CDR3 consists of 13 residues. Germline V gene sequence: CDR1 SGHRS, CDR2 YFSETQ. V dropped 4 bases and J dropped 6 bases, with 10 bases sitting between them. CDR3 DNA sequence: TGCGCCAGCAGCGAACGGGGTGATGAAAAACTGTTTTTT. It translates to CASSERGDEKLFF.

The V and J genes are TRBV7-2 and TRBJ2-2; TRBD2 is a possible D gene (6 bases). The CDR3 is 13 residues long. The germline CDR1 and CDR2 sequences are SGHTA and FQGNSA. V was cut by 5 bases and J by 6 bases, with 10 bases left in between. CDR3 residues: CASSQGLPGELFF. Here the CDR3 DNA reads TGTGCCAGCAGCCAGGGACTGCCCGGGGAGCTGTTTTTT.

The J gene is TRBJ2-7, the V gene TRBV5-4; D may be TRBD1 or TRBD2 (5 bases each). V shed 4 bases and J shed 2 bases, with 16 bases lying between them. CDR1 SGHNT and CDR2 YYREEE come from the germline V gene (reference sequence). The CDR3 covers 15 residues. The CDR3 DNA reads TGTGCCAGCAGCCCTGGGACGGACCGAACCTACGAGCAGTACTTC. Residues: CASSPGTDRTYEQYF.

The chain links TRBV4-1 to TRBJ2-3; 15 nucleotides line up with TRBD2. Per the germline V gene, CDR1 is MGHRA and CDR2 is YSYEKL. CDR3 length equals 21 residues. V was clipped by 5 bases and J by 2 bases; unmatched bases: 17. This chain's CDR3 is CASSERTAPGLAGGVTDTQYF. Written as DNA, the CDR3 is TGCGCCAGCAGCGAAAGGACAGCTCCGGGACTAGCGGGAGGTGTCACAGATACGCAGTATTTT.

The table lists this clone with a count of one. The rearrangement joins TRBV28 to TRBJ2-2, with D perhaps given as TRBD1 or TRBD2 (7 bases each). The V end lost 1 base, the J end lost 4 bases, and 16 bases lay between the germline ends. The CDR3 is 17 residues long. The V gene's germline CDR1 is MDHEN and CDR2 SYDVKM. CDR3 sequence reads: CASSLSGRGQVTGELFF. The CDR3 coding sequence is TGTGCCAGCAGTTTATCAGGGAGGGGGCAGGTCACCGGGGAGCTGTTTTTT.

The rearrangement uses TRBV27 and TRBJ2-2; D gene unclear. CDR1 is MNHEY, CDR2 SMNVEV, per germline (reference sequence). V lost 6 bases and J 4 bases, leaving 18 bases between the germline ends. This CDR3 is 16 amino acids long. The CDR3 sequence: CASSSVGLVVTGELFF. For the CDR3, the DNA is TGTGCCAGCAGCTCCGTCGGCCTAGTTGTCACCGGGGAGCTGTTTTTT.

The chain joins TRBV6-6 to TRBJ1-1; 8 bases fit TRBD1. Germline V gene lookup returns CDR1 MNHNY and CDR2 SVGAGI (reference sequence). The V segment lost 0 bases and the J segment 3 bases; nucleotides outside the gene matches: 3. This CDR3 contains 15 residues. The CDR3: CASSYSDRVDTEAFF. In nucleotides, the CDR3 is TGTGCCAGCAGTTACTCGGACAGGGTGGACACTGAAGCTTTCTTT.

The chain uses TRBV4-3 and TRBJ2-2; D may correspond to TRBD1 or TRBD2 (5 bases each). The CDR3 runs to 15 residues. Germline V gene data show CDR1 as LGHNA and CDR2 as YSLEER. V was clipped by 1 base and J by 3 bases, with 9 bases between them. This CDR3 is CASSQGGSYTGELFF. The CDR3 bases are TGCGCCAGCAGCCAAGGGGGGTCTTACACCGGGGAGCTGTTTTTT.

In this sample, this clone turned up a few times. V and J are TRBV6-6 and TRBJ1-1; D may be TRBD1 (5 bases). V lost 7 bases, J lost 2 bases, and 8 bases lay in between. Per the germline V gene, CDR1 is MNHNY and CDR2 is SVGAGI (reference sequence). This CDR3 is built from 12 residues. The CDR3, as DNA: TGTGCCAGCAAGAGGGGCAACACTGAAGCTTTCTTT. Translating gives CASKRGNTEAFF.

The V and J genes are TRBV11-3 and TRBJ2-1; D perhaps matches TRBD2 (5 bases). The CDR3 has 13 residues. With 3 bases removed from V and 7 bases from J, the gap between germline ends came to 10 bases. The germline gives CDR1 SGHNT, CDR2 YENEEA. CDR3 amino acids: CASSFQPGNEQFF. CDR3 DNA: TGTGCCAGCAGCTTCCAACCGGGGAATGAGCAGTTCTTC.

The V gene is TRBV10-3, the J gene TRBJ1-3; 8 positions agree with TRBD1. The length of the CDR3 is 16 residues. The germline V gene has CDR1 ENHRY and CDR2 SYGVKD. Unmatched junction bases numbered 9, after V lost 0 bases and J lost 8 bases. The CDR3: CAISESLVGQGDTIYF. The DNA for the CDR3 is TGTGCCATCAGTGAGTCGCTAGTAGGACAGGGAGACACCATATATTTT.

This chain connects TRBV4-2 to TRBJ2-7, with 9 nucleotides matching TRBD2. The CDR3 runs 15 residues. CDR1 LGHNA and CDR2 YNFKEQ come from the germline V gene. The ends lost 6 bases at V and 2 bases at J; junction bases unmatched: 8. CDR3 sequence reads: CASRPWASGAYEQYF. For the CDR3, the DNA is TGTGCCAGCAGACCCTGGGCTAGCGGGGCCTACGAGCAGTACTTC.

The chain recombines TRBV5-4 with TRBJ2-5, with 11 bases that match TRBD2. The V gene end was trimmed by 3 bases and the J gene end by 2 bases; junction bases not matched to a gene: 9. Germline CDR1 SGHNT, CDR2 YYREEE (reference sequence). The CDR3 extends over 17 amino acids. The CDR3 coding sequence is TGTGCCAGCAGCTGGGGGGGGACTAGCGGCAATCAAGAGACCCAGTACTTC. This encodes CASSWGGTSGNQETQYF.

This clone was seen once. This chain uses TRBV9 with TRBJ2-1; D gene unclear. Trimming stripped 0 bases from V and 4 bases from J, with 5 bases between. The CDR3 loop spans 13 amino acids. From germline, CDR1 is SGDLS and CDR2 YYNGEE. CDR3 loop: CASSVDFYNEQFF. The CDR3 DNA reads TGTGCCAGCAGCGTAGACTTTTACAATGAGCAGTTCTTC.

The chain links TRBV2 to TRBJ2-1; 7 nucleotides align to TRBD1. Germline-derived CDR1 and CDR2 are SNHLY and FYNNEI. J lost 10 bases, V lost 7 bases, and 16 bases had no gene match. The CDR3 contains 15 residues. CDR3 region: CASTAGTVYPGEQFF. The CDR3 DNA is TGTGCCAGCACCGCCGGGACAGTTTACCCTGGGGAGCAGTTCTTC.

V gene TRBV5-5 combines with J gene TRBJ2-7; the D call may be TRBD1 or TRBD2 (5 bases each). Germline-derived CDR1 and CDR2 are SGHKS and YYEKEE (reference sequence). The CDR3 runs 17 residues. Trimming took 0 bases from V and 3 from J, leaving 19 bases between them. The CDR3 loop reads CASSLDVSGGKSYEQYF. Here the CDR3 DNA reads TGTGCCAGCAGCTTGGATGTTAGTGGGGGTAAAAGCTACGAGCAGTACTTC.

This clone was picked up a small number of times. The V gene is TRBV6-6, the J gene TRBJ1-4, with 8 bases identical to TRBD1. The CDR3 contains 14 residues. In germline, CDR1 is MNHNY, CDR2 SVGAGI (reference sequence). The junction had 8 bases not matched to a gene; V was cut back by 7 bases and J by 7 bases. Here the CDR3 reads CASKPTGEGEKLFF. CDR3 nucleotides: TGTGCCAGCAAGCCGACAGGGGAGGGTGAAAAACTGTTTTTT.